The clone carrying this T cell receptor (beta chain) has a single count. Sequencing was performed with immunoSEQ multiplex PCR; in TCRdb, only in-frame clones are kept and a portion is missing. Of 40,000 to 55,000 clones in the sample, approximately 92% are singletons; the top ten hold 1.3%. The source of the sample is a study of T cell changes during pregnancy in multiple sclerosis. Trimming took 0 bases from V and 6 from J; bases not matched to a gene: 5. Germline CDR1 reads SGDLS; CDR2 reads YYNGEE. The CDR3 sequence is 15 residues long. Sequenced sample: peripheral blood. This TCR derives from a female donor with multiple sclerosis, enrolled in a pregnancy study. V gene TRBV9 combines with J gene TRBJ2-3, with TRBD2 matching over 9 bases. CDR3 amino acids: CASSVDRGRGDTQYF. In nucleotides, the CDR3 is TGTGCCAGCAGCGTAGATCGCGGGAGGGGGGATACGCAGTATTTT.